The rows below give T cell receptor beta chains drawn from one sample of a study of CD8 T cells in ankylosing spondylitis. TCRdb redid the calling of the 5' RACE reads with MiXCR, one entry per CDR3 protein. The sample includes approximately 540,000 distinct CDR3 sequences, more than 9.5% of them seen just once. The specimen was blood, either unsorted or a sorted T cell fraction (not recorded which). The receptors originated from a male donor with ankylosing spondylitis. CDR3s leave out the opening cysteine and the closing phenylalanine or tryptophan. Clone size is not always given. Where it is, it says once, few, many or a class for expanded clones.

j_call,clone_size,v_call,cdr3_aa
TRBJ2-7,few,TRBV5-1,ASSLPGSLYEQY
TRBJ1-5,NA,TRBV28,ASSLPGNSNQPQH
TRBJ1-2,NA,TRBV15,ATSRDLRQGDYGYT
TRBJ2-3,NA,TRBV10-3,AISDLTTSTDTQY
TRBJ1-1,few,TRBV7-2,ASSTGTDLREAF
TRBJ2-1,many,TRBV12-3/TRBV12-4,ASSLPIASGRYNEQF
TRBJ2-1,NA,TRBV20-1,SAREDREQF
TRBJ1-1,few,TRBV12-3/TRBV12-4,ASGTDSGTEAF
TRBJ2-3,few,TRBV20-1,SARDSRNSADTQY
TRBJ1-1,few,TRBV29-1,SVSQGYTEAF
TRBJ2-5,NA,TRBV29-1,STGTAFQETQY
TRBJ2-7,many,TRBV10-3,AISETGTSSYEQY
TRBJ2-5,NA,TRBV3-1,ASAAGGETQY
TRBJ2-3,NA,TRBV11-3,ANSLGAGGTDTQY
TRBJ2-5,NA,TRBV7-7,ASSAVGGGQETQY
TRBJ1-4,NA,TRBV19,ASSIRGREKLF
TRBJ2-2,NA,TRBV3-1,ASSQEIGAPWELF
TRBJ2-3,NA,TRBV5-1,ASSLGSSRTDTQY
TRBJ1-1,NA,TRBV30,AWSPAGGMTEAF
TRBJ2-7,few,TRBV5-1,ASSWGTGITYEQY
TRBJ1-1,few,TRBV6-5,ASSYTSGDTEAF
TRBJ1-6,few,TRBV11-1,ASSKDRGNSPLH
TRBJ2-5,NA,TRBV29-1,SVRSQETQY
TRBJ1-1,few,TRBV7-9,ASSLDAESTEAF
TRBJ1-5,NA,TRBV20-1,SARRPGTGIQPQH
TRBJ1-1,NA,TRBV20-1,SASRDGLDWAF
TRBJ2-1,few,TRBV5-1,ASSADRGAYNEQF
TRBJ1-5,few,TRBV25-1,ASSESGGDHQPQH
TRBJ2-1,many,TRBV20-1,SARVRRSYNEQF
TRBJ2-1,NA,TRBV5-1,ASSLRLAGENEQF
TRBJ2-4,few,TRBV6-2/TRBV6-3,ASSYPPGLALAKNIQY
TRBJ1-2,few,TRBV11-2,ASSALTSENYGYT
TRBJ2-7,NA,TRBV27,ASSFSLYYEQY
TRBJ2-1,NA,TRBV5-1,ASSGRGNEQF
TRBJ2-3,few,TRBV3-1,ASSQEAGGLADTQY
TRBJ1-2,NA,TRBV3-1,ASSFPGNYGYT
TRBJ2-5,many,TRBV28,ASIDRVSGTQY
TRBJ2-5,few,TRBV5-1,ASSSESETQY
TRBJ1-2,NA,TRBV3-1,ASSQVRRNGYT
TRBJ1-1,many,TRBV14,ASSQDFAEAF